The T cell receptor (beta chain) described here comes from a study of blood T cell repertoires in COVID-19. Method: immunoSEQ multiplex PCR; TCRdb's copy keeps in-frame clones and lacks some. This table holds 240,000 or so clones, approximately 90% found once. V lost 11 bases, J lost 3 bases, and 20 bases lay in between. The length of the CDR3 is 15 residues. The germline V gene encodes CDR1 ENHRY and CDR2 SYGVKD. The sample comprised peripheral blood. This TCR derives from a woman aged 35 to 49 who had recovered from COVID-19. The rearrangement links TRBV10-3 to TRBJ1-3; a possible D gene is TRBD1 (5 bases). CDR3 residues: CAGGAISEGGNTIYF. CDR3 bases: TGTGCCGGAGGGGCCATTTCAGAAGGTGGAAACACCATATATTTT.